Below, 19 T cell receptor beta chains from the same sample are listed, as sequenced in a study of blood T cell repertoires in COVID-19. Data came from immunoSEQ multiplex PCR; TCRdb stores just in-frame clones and leaves some out. The sample shows 150,000 to 200,000 clones, 86% of them seen only once. The sequenced material came from PBMCs or T cells enriched from blood (not recorded which). These receptors were taken from a middle-aged woman in a cohort exposed to, infected with or recovered from COVID-19 (not recorded which).

The J gene is TRBJ1-1, the V gene TRBV28; D is uncertain. Germline values: CDR1 MDHEN, CDR2 SYDVKM. V was pared by 7 bases and J by 0 bases, with 18 bases between. The CDR3 consists of 16 residues. CDR3 in DNA: TGTGCCAGCACTGGAGGATTGACACTCGTGAACACTGAAGCTTTCTTT. Translated, it gives CASTGGLTLVNTEAFF.

This clone was detected a few times. The chain carries TRBV6-2 or TRBV6-3 and TRBJ2-3; 10 bases fit TRBD2. The CDR3 has 15 amino acids. Germline V gene sequence: CDR1 MNHEY, CDR2 SVGEGT. The junction had 1 base not matched to a gene; V was cut back by 4 bases and J by 0 bases. CDR3 in amino acids: CASSLTSGSTDTQYF. The CDR3 DNA follows: TGTGCCAGCAGTTTGACTAGCGGGAGCACAGATACGCAGTATTTT.

The V and J genes are TRBV30 and TRBJ2-1; TRBD1 is a possible D gene (5 bases). V shed 3 bases and J shed 12 bases, with 12 bases lying between them. This CDR3 has 11 residues. CDR1 is GTSNPN and CDR2 is SVGIG in the germline V gene (reference sequence). The CDR3 is CAWSRARAQFF. The CDR3 region has the DNA TGTGCCTGGAGCAGAGCCAGGGCGCAGTTCTTC.

The rearrangement links TRBV5-3 to TRBJ1-1; D is uncertain. TRBV5-3 is given ORF status, its function remaining uncertain. The CDR3 spans 12 residues. Trimming cost V 5 bases and J 6 bases, with 11 bases left between them. CDR3 sequence reads: CARSSPGAEAFF. The CDR3 DNA follows: TGTGCCAGAAGTTCCCCGGGAGCTGAAGCTTTCTTT.

CDR3 nucleotide sequence: TGTGCCAGTACTATGAACGAGATTATGGGCTACACCTTC. Its protein product is CASTMNEIMGYTF. This chain uses TRBV19 with TRBJ1-2; D not resolved. The CDR3 length is 13 residues. V was trimmed by 7 bases and J by 8 bases, leaving 17 bases between them. Germline CDR1 LNHDA, CDR2 SQIVND (reference sequence).

The chain employs TRBV5-1 and TRBJ1-1; 11 nucleotides align to TRBD1. Trimming took 4 bases from V and 2 from J; bases not matched to a gene: 1. The germline V gene encodes CDR1 SGHRS and CDR2 YFSETQ. The CDR3 consists of 14 residues. This CDR3 is CASSGTGGNTEAFF. The CDR3 DNA reads TGCGCCAGCAGCGGGACAGGGGGTAACACTGAAGCTTTCTTT.

V gene TRBV28 combines with J gene TRBJ2-7; D is possibly TRBD1 (5 bases). V was pared by 6 bases and J by 3 bases, with 9 bases between. The CDR3 is 12 residues long. In germline, CDR1 is MDHEN, CDR2 SYDVKM. CDR3 region: CASRTTGYEQYF. CDR3 in DNA: TGTGCCAGCAGAACTACAGGCTACGAGCAGTACTTC.

This rearrangement joins TRBV24-1 to TRBJ1-3; D possibly corresponds to TRBD1 (6 bases). V lost 4 bases, J lost 4 bases, and 13 bases lay in between. Looked up from germline, CDR1 is KGHDR and CDR2 is SFDVKD. The length of the CDR3 is 15 residues. The CDR3 spells CATSDSGQTGNTIYF. As DNA, the CDR3 is TGTGCCACCAGTGACTCGGGACAAACCGGAAACACCATATATTTT.

The V and J genes are TRBV23-1 and TRBJ2-4, with TRBD1 matching over 9 bases. TRBV23-1 falls under the ORF class, with uncertain function. This CDR3 is 17 amino acids long. V shed 3 bases, J shed 1 base, and the junction held 7 bases outside the gene matches. CDR3 in amino acids: CASSHPGQGEAKNIQYF. In DNA form, the CDR3 reads TGCGCCAGCAGTCACCCGGGACAGGGAGAGGCCAAAAACATTCAGTACTTC.

CDR3 sequence: CASRGTGGIQETQYF. CDR3 in DNA: TGTGCCAGCAGGGGAACTGGAGGGATCCAAGAGACCCAGTACTTC. V and J are TRBV2 and TRBJ2-5, with D possibly matching TRBD2 (6 bases). The CDR3 runs to 15 residues. V was cut by 6 bases and J by 1 base, with 15 bases left in between. CDR1 SNHLY and CDR2 FYNNEI come from the germline V gene.

The CDR3 protein is CASSRDRAEAFF. The DNA of the CDR3 is TGTGCCAGCAGCCGGGACAGGGCCGAAGCTTTCTTT. The chain combines TRBV28 with TRBJ1-1, with TRBD1 matching over 9 bases. From germline, CDR1 is MDHEN and CDR2 SYDVKM. The J segment lost 8 bases and the V segment lost 6 bases, leaving 4 bases of the junction unmatched. The CDR3 runs 12 residues.

The J gene is TRBJ1-1, the V gene TRBV27; perhaps TRBD1 as D (5 bases). This CDR3 has 15 residues. Trimming cost V 7 bases and J 6 bases, with 21 bases left between them. CDR1 and CDR2 from the germline V gene are MNHEY and SMNVEV (reference sequence). CDR3 loop: CASNPTRGLGAEAFF. Here the CDR3 DNA reads TGTGCCAGCAACCCGACGAGGGGACTTGGCGCTGAAGCTTTCTTT.

This sequence joins TRBV27 and TRBJ1-2; D perhaps matches TRBD1 (6 bases). V lost 6 bases and J lost 6, with 17 bases in between. The CDR3 runs 14 residues. Looked up from germline, CDR1 is MNHEY and CDR2 is SMNVEV (reference sequence). The CDR3 nucleotides read TGTGCCAGCAGCCCTTCGCGGACAGTAGATGGCTACACCTTC. It encodes CASSPSRTVDGYTF.

The V gene is TRBV7-2, the J gene TRBJ2-7; 8 bases match TRBD2. CDR1 and CDR2 (germline): SGHTA, FQGNSA. The CDR3 consists of 15 residues. The junction had 2 bases not matched to a gene; V was cut back by 1 base and J by 0 bases. The CDR3 nucleotides read TGTGCCAGCAGCTTAGAACGGGGGGGCTCCTACGAGCAGTACTTC. This gives the protein CASSLERGGSYEQYF.

The genes are TRBV7-9 and TRBJ2-2; 11 nucleotides line up with TRBD1. The CDR3 runs 16 residues. V was clipped by 5 bases and J by 6 bases; unmatched bases: 8. Germline CDR1 is SEHNR and CDR2 is FQNEAQ (reference sequence). The CDR3 is CASSPPGQGASGELFF. CDR3 nucleotide sequence: TGTGCCAGCAGCCCTCCAGGACAGGGGGCTTCCGGGGAGCTGTTTTTT. Combining the CDR3 with reference TRBV7-9 and TRBJ2-2 gives the whole variable domain DTGVSQNPRHKITKRGQNVTFRCDPISEHNRLYWYRQTLGQGPEFLTYFQNEAQLEKSRLLSDRFSAERPKGSFSTLEIQRTEQGDSAMYLCASSPPGQGASGELFFGEGSRLTVL.

V gene TRBV21-1 combines with J gene TRBJ1-2; no check of the table's D call, TRBD1, against the DNA was made. TRBV21-1 is a listed pseudogene. The CDR3 runs to 14 residues. DNA for the CDR3: TGTGCCAGCAGCAAAGGGGACAGTAACTATGGCTACACCTTC. Translated, it gives CASSKGDSNYGYTF.

This chain uses TRBV10-3 with TRBJ2-3; no clear D gene. Germline CDR1 is ENHRY and CDR2 is SYGVKD. The CDR3 totals 17 residues. Trimming removed 3 bases at V and 3 bases at J, with 19 bases between. CDR3 in DNA: TGTGCCATCAGTGACTTAGACCGCTTAGAGGCGACAGATACGCAGTATTTT. Encoded protein: CAISDLDRLEATDTQYF.

This clone was detected a few times. The chain combines TRBV5-1 with TRBJ1-2; 9 bases agree with TRBD1. The CDR3 has 17 amino acids. Germline CDR1 reads SGHRS; CDR2 reads YFSETQ. The V segment lost 4 bases and the J segment 4 bases; nucleotides outside the gene matches: 14. The CDR3: CASSPNQRQGVIYGYTF. The CDR3 nucleotides read TGCGCCAGCAGCCCAAATCAGCGACAGGGGGTCATCTATGGCTACACCTTC.

The J gene is TRBJ2-3, the V gene TRBV13, with 7 bases aligning to TRBD2. The CDR3 length is 16 residues. The V and J ends lost 1 base and 2 bases, in that order; junction bases with no gene match: 6. Germline V gene lookup returns CDR1 PRHDT and CDR2 FYEKMQ (reference sequence). The CDR3 is CASSLALAEPTDTQYF. CDR3 DNA sequence: TGTGCCAGCAGCTTAGCCCTAGCGGAACCCACAGATACGCAGTATTTT. Full variable domain (outside the CDR3, taken from reference TRBV13 and TRBJ2-3): AAGVIQSPRHLIKEKRETATLKCYPIPRHDTVYWYQQGPGQDPQFLISFYEKMQSDKGSIPDRFSAQQFSDYHSELNMSSLELGDSALYFCASSLALAEPTDTQYFGPGTRLTVL.